This TCR beta chain was recorded in a study of blood T cell repertoires in COVID-19. The germline V and J ends were trimmed by 6 bases and 0 bases, with 9 bases remaining between them. This CDR3 has 13 amino acids. Germline CDR1 is MNHEY and CDR2 is SMNVEV (reference sequence). The assay was immunoSEQ multiplex PCR, and TCRdb's table has in-frame clones only and misses some. The sample records fewer than 200,000 clones, over 75% being singletons. Sequencing input: PBMCs or T cells enriched from blood (not recorded which). The receptor comes from a young woman who had recovered from COVID-19. The J gene is TRBJ2-7, the V gene TRBV27; perhaps TRBD2 as D (5 bases). The CDR3 sequence is CASSSGSSYEQYF. CDR3 in DNA: TGTGCCAGCAGCAGCGGCAGCTCCTACGAGCAGTACTTC.